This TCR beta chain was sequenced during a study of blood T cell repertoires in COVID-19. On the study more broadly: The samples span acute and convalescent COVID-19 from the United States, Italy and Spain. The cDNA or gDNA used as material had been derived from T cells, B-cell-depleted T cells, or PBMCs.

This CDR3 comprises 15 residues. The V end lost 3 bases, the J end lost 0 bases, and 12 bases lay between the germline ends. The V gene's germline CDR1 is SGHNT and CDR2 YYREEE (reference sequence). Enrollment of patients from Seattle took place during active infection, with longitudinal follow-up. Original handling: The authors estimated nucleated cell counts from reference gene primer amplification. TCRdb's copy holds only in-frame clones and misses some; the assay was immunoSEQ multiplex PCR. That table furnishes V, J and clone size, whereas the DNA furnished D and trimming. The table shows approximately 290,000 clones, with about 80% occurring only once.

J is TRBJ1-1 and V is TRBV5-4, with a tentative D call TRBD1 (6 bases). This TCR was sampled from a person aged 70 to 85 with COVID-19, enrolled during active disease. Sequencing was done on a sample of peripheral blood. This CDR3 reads CASSSSRDMNTEAFF. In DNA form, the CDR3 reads TGTGCCAGCAGCTCGAGCAGGGACATGAACACTGAAGCTTTCTTT.